One and the same sample provided the 28 T cell receptor beta chains below, sequenced in a study of response to subunit inactivated influenza vaccine. MiXCR, run by TCRdb on the RT-PCR reads, gives a single entry per CDR3 protein. The table shows some 640,000 distinct CDR3 sequences, with 14% occurring only once. The source was PBMCs from blood, collected 14 to 15 days before vaccination. Every receptor here comes from a man aged 50 to 60 who received an inactivated influenza vaccine.

This clonotype was seen a handful of times. The chain carries TRBV4-3 and TRBJ1-1, with TRBD1 as a possible D gene (6 bases). Trimming removed 0 bases at V and 5 bases at J, with 13 bases between. Per the germline V gene, CDR1 is LGHNA and CDR2 is YSLEER. The CDR3 totals 15 residues. CDR3 in amino acids: CASSQDAGAWTEAFF. The CDR3 DNA reads TGCGCCAGCAGCCAAGATGCGGGGGCGTGGACTGAAGCTTTCTTT.

The chain links TRBV5-1 to TRBJ1-6; D call uncertain. Trimming shortened V by 0 bases and J by 0 bases, and 10 bases separated the two germline ends. Germline-derived CDR1 and CDR2 are SGHRS and YFSETQ. The CDR3 totals 17 residues. As DNA, the CDR3 is TGCGCCAGCAGCTTGGAGCCGGCGAGCTCCTATAATTCACCCCTCCACTTT. This sequence encodes CASSLEPASSYNSPLHF.

V and J are TRBV9 and TRBJ2-1, with TRBD1 identical over 9 bases. Trimming at V came to 5 bases and at J to 4 bases, leaving 7 bases not matched to a gene. This CDR3 is 15 amino acids long. CDR1 is SGDLS and CDR2 is YYNGEE in the germline V gene. DNA for the CDR3: TGTGCCAGCAGGCCCGGGACAGGGCAGTACAATGAGCAGTTCTTC. Residues: CASRPGTGQYNEQFF.

This clonotype was observed at least ten times. The V gene is TRBV20-1, the J gene TRBJ2-1; 8 bases align to TRBD1. Germline loops: CDR1 DFQATT, CDR2 SNEGSKA (reference sequence). V lost 3 bases to trimming and J lost 3 bases; unmatched junction nucleotides: 4. The CDR3 covers 14 residues. The CDR3 loop reads CSASSDRGYNEQFF. DNA of the CDR3: TGCAGTGCTAGCAGTGACAGGGGCTACAATGAGCAGTTCTTC.

This clonotype has more than one count but fewer than ten. The chain joins TRBV20-1 to TRBJ2-1; D is unresolved. The CDR3 is made up of 11 amino acids. V shed 0 bases and J shed 9 bases, with 6 bases lying between them. Germline V gene lookup returns CDR1 DFQATT and CDR2 SNEGSKA (reference sequence). CDR3 in amino acids: CSARDLVEQFF. CDR3 nucleotide sequence: TGCAGTGCTAGAGATCTCGTTGAGCAGTTCTTC.

This clonotype was seen only a few times. CDR3 sequence: CASSLRTSGGNTGELFF. The DNA for the CDR3 is TGTGCCAGCAGCTTGCGGACTAGCGGGGGGAACACCGGGGAGCTGTTTTTT. The chain has TRBV7-2 and TRBJ2-2; the match to TRBD2 covers 13 bases. V lost 3 bases to trimming and J lost 1 base; unmatched junction nucleotides: 2. Germline assignment: CDR1 SGHTA and CDR2 FQGNSA. The CDR3 loop spans 17 amino acids.

This clonotype was counted between two and nine times. The J gene is TRBJ2-5, the V gene TRBV4-1; TRBD2 agrees at 9 bases. Germline V gene lookup returns CDR1 MGHRA and CDR2 YSYEKL. This CDR3 region has 16 residues. The J segment lost 3 bases and the V segment lost 0 bases, leaving 5 bases of the junction unmatched. CDR3: CASSQDSSGVKETQYF. The DNA of the CDR3 is TGCGCCAGCAGCCAAGACTCTAGCGGGGTCAAAGAGACCCAGTACTTC.

This clonotype occurred many times. The chain employs TRBV20-1 and TRBJ2-7; 10 bases agree with TRBD2. This CDR3 is 14 amino acids long. After removal of 2 bases from V and 5 bases from J, the junction contained 6 bases not matched to a gene. CDR1 is DFQATT and CDR2 is SNEGSKA in the germline V gene (reference sequence). The CDR3 DNA follows: TGCAGTGCTAGAAAACTAGCGGGAAGGGACGAGCAGTACTTC. Its translation is CSARKLAGRDEQYF.

In its sample, this clonotype was seen many times. The chain has TRBV18 and TRBJ1-2, with D hard to call. From germline, CDR1 is KGHSH and CDR2 LQKENI. The V end was cut by 4 bases, the J end by 5 bases, with 8 bases between. This CDR3 has 12 residues. CDR3 residues: CASSHKGYGYTF. For the CDR3, the DNA is TGTGCCAGCTCACATAAAGGATATGGCTACACCTTC.

This clonotype has just a few counts. The chain joins TRBV6-4 to TRBJ2-3, with a possible D match to TRBD1 (6 bases). This CDR3 has 15 residues. Germline V gene lookup returns CDR1 MRHNA and CDR2 SNTAGT. Trimming cost V 5 bases and J 2 bases, with 14 bases left between them. Here the CDR3 DNA reads TGTGCCAGCAGTCCCGGACAGAGTCTCACAGATACGCAGTATTTT. Amino acids: CASSPGQSLTDTQYF.

This clonotype was seen many times. The rearrangement links TRBV5-1 to TRBJ2-1; unclear D gene. There are 11 residues in the CDR3. CDR1 is SGHRS, CDR2 YFSETQ, per germline. V lost 0 bases, J lost 7 bases, and 2 bases lay in between. The CDR3 DNA reads as TGCGCCAGCAGCTTGGAAAATGAGCAGTTCTTC. Protein product: CASSLENEQFF.

V and J are TRBV5-6 and TRBJ2-7, with 11 bases fitting TRBD2. In germline, CDR1 is SGHDT, CDR2 YYEEEE. V was clipped by 4 bases and J by 0 bases; unmatched bases: 9. The length of the CDR3 is 17 residues. The CDR3 nucleotides are TGTGCCAGCAGCCTCATGACTAGCGGGAAGAGCTCCTACGAGCAGTACTTC. It is translated as CASSLMTSGKSSYEQYF. Using reference TRBV5-6 and TRBJ2-7 for the parts outside the CDR3, the full variable domain is DAGVTQSPTHLIKTRGQQVTLRCSPKSGHDTVSWYQQALGQGPQFIFQYYEEEERQRGNFPDRFSGHQFPNYSSELNVNALLLGDSALYLCASSLMTSGKSSYEQYFGPGTRLTVT.

This clonotype was counted a few times. The J gene is TRBJ1-6, the V gene TRBV28, with D possibly matching TRBD1 (5 bases). The CDR3 length is 16 residues. V lost 7 bases and J 9 bases, leaving 22 bases between the germline ends. Germline V CDR1 and CDR2: MDHEN, SYDVKM. The CDR3 bases are TGTGCCAGCAATTCCCTCCTAGTCAGGGTGGGTTCACCCCTCCACTTT. Translating it yields CASNSLLVRVGSPLHF.

V usage is TRBV14 and J usage is TRBJ1-6; possibly TRBD1 for D (5 bases). This CDR3 contains 15 residues. With 7 bases removed from V and 7 bases from J, the gap between germline ends came to 17 bases. Germline CDR1 and CDR2: SGHDN and FVKESK. The CDR3 loop is CASNVGGRGNSPLHF. The CDR3 nucleotides read TGTGCCAGCAATGTGGGGGGAAGAGGAAATTCACCCCTCCACTTT.

This clonotype was seen a few times. This rearrangement joins TRBV10-3 to TRBJ2-7; 7 nucleotides match TRBD1. CDR3 length equals 15 residues. The germline gives CDR1 ENHRY, CDR2 SYGVKD. V trimming: 9 bases; J trimming: 3 bases; junction bases outside the gene matches: 14. The CDR3 here is CAIGRINRGNYEQYF. The CDR3 nucleotides are TGTGCCATAGGTCGGATTAACAGGGGCAACTACGAGCAGTACTTC.

This clonotype appeared many times. The junction shows a germline mismatch at one end, possibly a read error. The rearrangement joins TRBV12-3 or TRBV12-4 to TRBJ2-2; possibly TRBD2 for D (6 bases). The CDR3 contains 14 residues. CDR3 DNA: TGCGCCAGCAGCCTCCTGGGGGGAACCGGGGAGCTGTTTTTT. It yields the protein CASSLLGGTGELFF.

This clonotype was observed a handful of times. V usage is TRBV6-1 and J usage is TRBJ1-4, with D uncertain. Per germline, CDR1 MNHNS and CDR2 SASEGT. CDR3 length equals 16 residues. The V end was cut by 7 bases, the J end by 0 bases, with 15 bases between. The CDR3 nucleotides read TGTGCCAGCAAGCCACGGGCGGGAGCAACTAATGAAAAACTGTTTTTT. It yields the protein CASKPRAGATNEKLFF.

CDR3 sequence (DNA): TGCAGTGCGATAGGGGAAACATACATTCAGTACTTC. Residues: CSAIGETYIQYF. The chain has TRBV20-1 and TRBJ2-4; D is perhaps TRBD1 (5 bases). V was trimmed by 6 bases and J by 8 bases, leaving 14 bases between them. Germline CDR1 and CDR2: DFQATT and SNEGSKA (reference sequence). This CDR3 spans 12 amino acids.

V usage is TRBV10-3 and J usage is TRBJ2-5, with D perhaps being TRBD1 or TRBD2 (5 bases each). Trimming cost V 0 bases and J 1 base, with 9 bases left between them. The length of the CDR3 is 15 residues. Per the germline V gene, CDR1 is ENHRY and CDR2 is SYGVKD. CDR3 residues: CAISESGAVQETQYF. The DNA of the CDR3 is TGTGCCATCAGTGAGTCCGGGGCGGTCCAAGAGACCCAGTACTTC.

Only a few counts were recorded for this clonotype. The chain recombines TRBV7-8 with TRBJ2-3; 7 bases are shared with TRBD2. Trimming at V came to 2 bases and at J to 1 base, leaving 9 bases not matched to a gene. Germline CDR1 reads SGHVS; CDR2 reads FQNEAQ. This CDR3 region has 17 residues. DNA of the CDR3: TGTGCCAGCAGCTTACCTAAAGGGAGGGAGGGCACAGATACGCAGTATTTT. It encodes CASSLPKGREGTDTQYF.

The chain is built from TRBV6-5 and TRBJ2-3, with 11 bases that match TRBD2. This CDR3 has 17 residues. Germline assignment: CDR1 MNHEY and CDR2 SVGAGI. V trimming: 2 bases; J trimming: 2 bases; junction bases outside the gene matches: 6. The CDR3 loop reads CASSYSSGRGITDTQYF. The CDR3, as DNA: TGTGCCAGCAGTTACAGTAGCGGGAGGGGCATCACAGATACGCAGTATTTT.

This chain connects TRBV29-1 to TRBJ2-1; 8 nucleotides agree with TRBD2. This CDR3 has 15 amino acids. CDR1 and CDR2 from the germline V gene are SQVTM and ANQGSEA. The junction had 4 bases not matched to a gene; V was cut back by 0 bases and J by 3 bases. This CDR3 is CSVEDAGGVYNEQFF. CDR3 nucleotides: TGCAGCGTTGAAGACGCCGGGGGGGTCTACAATGAGCAGTTCTTC.

This clonotype showed up just a few times. This chain connects TRBV5-5 to TRBJ2-6; no clear D. Germline CDR1 and CDR2: SGHKS and YYEKEE (reference sequence). V gave up 4 bases and J gave up 0 bases, with 8 bases separating them. This CDR3 is built from 15 residues. The CDR3 bases are TGTGCCAGCAGCCTGTCACGCTCTGGGGCCAACGTCCTGACTTTC. Amino acids: CASSLSRSGANVLTF. The complete variable domain, with remaining parts taken from reference TRBV5-5 and TRBJ2-6, reads DAGVTQSPTHLIKTRGQQVTLRCSPISGHKSVSWYQQVLGQGPQFIFQYYEKEERGRGNFPDRFSARQFPNYSSELNVNALLLGDSALYLCASSLSRSGANVLTFGAGSRLTVL.

This clonotype turned up a few times. This chain joins TRBV29-1 and TRBJ2-1; 7 nucleotides line up with TRBD2. This CDR3 is 15 amino acids long. J lost 5 bases, V lost 7 bases, and 14 bases had no gene match. CDR1 and CDR2 (germline): SQVTM, ANQGSEA. CDR3 in DNA: TGCAGCGGGCGGGGGAAACACGGCAGTAACAATGAGCAGTTCTTC. It yields the protein CSGRGKHGSNNEQFF.

Only a few counts were recorded for this clonotype. The rearrangement uses TRBV12-3 or TRBV12-4 and TRBJ1-4, with 7 bases fitting TRBD1. Unmatched junction bases numbered 13, after V lost 5 bases and J lost 10 bases. The CDR3 covers 15 residues. CDR3 protein: CASSPPGQVGGKLFF. The CDR3 DNA is TGTGCCAGCAGTCCCCCCGGACAGGTGGGGGGAAAACTGTTTTTT.

This chain connects TRBV19 to TRBJ2-1, with TRBD1 identical over 8 bases. Germline CDR1 LNHDA, CDR2 SQIVND (reference sequence). Trimming cost V 3 bases and J 1 base; bases outside gene matches: 2. The CDR3 spans 15 residues. CDR3 region: CASSIRTGSYNEQFF. The DNA of the CDR3 is TGTGCCAGTAGTATTAGGACAGGGTCCTACAATGAGCAGTTCTTC.

The rearrangement uses TRBV7-2 and TRBJ1-2; D perhaps matches TRBD1 (6 bases). Germline CDR1 SGHTA, CDR2 FQGNSA. The ends were cut back, 0 bases at V and 6 bases at J, with 20 bases in the middle. This CDR3 spans 17 amino acids. CDR3 sequence (DNA): TGTGCCAGCAGCTTAGCGGGCGTTGGTTGGGGGCGTGATGGCTACACCTTC. Translating gives CASSLAGVGWGRDGYTF.

A word on this clonotype: At one end, the junction sequence differs from germline, possibly due to a read error. This chain links TRBV5-1 with TRBJ2-5; D is possibly TRBD1 or TRBD2 (5 bases each). CDR3 length equals 15 residues. The germline CDR1 and CDR2 sequences are SGHRS and YFSETQ. The CDR3 spells CASSSTGTAGEAQYF. The CDR3 region has the DNA TGCGCCAGCAGCTCTACCGGGACCGCCGGAGAGGCCCAGTACTTC.